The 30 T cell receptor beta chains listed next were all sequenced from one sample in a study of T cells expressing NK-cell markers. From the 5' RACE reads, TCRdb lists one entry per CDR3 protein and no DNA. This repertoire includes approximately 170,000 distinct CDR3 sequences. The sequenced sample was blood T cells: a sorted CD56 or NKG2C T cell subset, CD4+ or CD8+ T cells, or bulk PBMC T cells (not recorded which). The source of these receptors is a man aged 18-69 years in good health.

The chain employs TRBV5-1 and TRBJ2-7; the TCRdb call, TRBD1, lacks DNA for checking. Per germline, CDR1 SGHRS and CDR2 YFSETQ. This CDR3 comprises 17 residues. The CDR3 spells CASSLARGGYPPYEQYF.

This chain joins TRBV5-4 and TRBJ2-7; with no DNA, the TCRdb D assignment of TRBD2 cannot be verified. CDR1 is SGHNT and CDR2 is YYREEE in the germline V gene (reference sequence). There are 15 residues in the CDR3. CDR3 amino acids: CASSLSGLAGDEQYF.

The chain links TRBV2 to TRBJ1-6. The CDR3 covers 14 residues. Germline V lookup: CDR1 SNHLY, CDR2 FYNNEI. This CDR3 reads CASSALNVNSPLHF.

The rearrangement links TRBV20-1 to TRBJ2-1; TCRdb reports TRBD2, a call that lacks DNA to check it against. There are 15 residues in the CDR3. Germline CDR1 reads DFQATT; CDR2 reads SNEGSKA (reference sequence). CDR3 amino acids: CSALPQLNSYNEQFF.

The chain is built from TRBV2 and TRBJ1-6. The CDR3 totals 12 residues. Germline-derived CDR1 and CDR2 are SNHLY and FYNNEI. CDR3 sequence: CASSDEVSPLHF.

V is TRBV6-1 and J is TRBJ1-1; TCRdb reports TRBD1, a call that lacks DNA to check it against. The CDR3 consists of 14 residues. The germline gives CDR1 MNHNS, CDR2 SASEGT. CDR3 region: CASSQLQGITEAFF.

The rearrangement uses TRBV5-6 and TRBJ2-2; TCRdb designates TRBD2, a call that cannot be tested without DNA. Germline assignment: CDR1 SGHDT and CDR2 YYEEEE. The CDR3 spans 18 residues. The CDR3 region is CASSLLVAGDLGTGELFF.

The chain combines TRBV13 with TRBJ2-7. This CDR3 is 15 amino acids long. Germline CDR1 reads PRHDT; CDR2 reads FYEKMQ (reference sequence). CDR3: CASSLYGVGAYEQYF.

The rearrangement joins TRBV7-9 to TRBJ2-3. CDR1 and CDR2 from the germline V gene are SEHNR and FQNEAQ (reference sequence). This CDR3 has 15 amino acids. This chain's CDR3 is CATEEQREDTDTQYF.

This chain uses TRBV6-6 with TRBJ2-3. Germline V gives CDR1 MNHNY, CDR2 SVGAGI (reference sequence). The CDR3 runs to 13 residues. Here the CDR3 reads CASSYSEADTQYF.

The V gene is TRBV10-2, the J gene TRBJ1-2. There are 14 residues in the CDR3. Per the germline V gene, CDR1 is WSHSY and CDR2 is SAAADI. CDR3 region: CASSESVTEYGYTF.

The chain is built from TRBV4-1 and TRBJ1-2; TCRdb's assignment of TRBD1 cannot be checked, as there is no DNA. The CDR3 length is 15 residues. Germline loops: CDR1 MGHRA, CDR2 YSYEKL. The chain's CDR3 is CASSQDSRAAYGYTF.

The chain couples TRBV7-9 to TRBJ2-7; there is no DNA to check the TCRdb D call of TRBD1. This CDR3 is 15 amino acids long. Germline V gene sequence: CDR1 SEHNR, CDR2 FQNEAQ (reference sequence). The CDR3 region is CASSSTGGTSYEQYF.

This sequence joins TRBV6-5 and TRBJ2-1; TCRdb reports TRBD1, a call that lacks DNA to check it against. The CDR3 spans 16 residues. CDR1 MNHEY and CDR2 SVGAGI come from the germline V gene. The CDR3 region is CASSYSLGQVYNEQFF.

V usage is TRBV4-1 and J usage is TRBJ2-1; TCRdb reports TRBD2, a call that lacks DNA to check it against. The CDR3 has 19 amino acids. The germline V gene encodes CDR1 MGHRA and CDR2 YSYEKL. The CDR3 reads CASSQEVPGLAGPYNEQFF.

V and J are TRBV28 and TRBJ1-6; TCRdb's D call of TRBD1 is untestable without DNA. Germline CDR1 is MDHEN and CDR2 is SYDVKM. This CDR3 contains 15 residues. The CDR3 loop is CASSPDRAGYSPLHF.

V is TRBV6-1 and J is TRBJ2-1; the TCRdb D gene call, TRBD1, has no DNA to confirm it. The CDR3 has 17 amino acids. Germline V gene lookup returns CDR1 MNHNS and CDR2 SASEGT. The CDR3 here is CASSPRAGASSYNEQFF.

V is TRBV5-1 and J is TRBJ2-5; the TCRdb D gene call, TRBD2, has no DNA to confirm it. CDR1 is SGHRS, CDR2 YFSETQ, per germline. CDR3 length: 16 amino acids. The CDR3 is CASSLAASGFQETQYF. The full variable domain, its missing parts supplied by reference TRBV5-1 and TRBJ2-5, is KAGVTQTPRYLIKTRGQQVTLSCSPISGHRSVSWYQQTPGQGLQFLFEYFSETQRNKGNFPGRFSGRQFSNSRSEMNVSTLELGDSALYLCASSLAASGFQETQYFGPGTRLLVL.

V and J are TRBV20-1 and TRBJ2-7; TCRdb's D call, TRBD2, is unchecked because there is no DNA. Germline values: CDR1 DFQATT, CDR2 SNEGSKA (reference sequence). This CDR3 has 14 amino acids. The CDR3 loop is CSATSGLRTYEQYF.

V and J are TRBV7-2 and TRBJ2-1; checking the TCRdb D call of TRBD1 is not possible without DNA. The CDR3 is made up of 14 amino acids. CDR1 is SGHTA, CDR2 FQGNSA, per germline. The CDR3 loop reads CASSFGTAYNEQFF.

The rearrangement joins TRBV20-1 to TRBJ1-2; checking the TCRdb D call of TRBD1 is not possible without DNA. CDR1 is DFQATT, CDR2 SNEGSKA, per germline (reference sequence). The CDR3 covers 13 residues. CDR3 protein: CSAREVGAYGYTF.

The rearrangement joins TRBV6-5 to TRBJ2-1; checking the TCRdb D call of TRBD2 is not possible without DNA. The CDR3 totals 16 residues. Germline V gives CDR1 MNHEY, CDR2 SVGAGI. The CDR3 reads CASSYSTPYGGDEQFF.

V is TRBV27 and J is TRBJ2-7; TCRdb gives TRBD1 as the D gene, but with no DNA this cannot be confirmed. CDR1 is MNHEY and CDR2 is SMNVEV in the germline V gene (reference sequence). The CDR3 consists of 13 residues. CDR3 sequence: CASMETGSYEQYF.

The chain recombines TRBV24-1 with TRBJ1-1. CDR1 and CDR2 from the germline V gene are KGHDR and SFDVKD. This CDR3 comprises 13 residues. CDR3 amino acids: CATSVGRNTEAFF.

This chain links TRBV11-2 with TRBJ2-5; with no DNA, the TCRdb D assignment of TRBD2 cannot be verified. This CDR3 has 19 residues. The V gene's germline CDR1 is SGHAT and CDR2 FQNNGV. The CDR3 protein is CASSHPPGLAGGREETQYF.

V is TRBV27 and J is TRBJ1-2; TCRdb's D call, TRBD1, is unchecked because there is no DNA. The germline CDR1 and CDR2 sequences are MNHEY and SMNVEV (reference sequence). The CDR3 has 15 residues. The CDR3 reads CASSLSVAGYRGYTF.

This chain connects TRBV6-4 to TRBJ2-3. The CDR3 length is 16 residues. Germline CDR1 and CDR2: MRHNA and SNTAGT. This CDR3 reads CASSETTQAETDTQYF.

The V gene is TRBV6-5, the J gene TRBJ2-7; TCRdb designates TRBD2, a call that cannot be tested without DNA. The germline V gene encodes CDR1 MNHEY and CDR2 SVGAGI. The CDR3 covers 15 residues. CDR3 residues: CASSMLAGGPYEQYF.

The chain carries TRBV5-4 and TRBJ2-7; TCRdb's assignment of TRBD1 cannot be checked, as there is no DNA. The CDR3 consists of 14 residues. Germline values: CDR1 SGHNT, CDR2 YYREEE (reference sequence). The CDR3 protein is CASSEAGTGYEQYF.

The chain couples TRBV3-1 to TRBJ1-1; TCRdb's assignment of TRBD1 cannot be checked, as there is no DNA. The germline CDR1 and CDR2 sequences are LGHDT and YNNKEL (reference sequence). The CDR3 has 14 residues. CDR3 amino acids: CASSWGQPNTEAFF.